This entry features one TCR beta chain sequence. The antigen is not known. This specimen comes from a study of cytomegalovirus exposure and HLA in healthy donors. Overall study context: Prior work identified 95 million to 120 million unique TCR beta sequences in 190 million or so T cells. Study conclusions and caveats: As immune exposure information, only CMV serostatus was available. Researchers catalogued roughly 150 TCR beta chains as cytomegalovirus-associated. Reports showed the classifier diagnosing cytomegalovirus status with high specificity and sensitivity.

CDR1 and CDR2 (germline): SGHDT, YYEEEE. With 5 bases clipped from V and 6 bases from J, the junction kept 13 bases outside the gene matches. The CDR3 is 15 amino acids. Amplification used 60 Vbeta primers and 13 Jbeta primers. This table comes from immunoSEQ multiplex PCR, and its TCRdb copy is limited to in-frame clones, with some not included. The sample records over 150,000 clones, nearly 80% being singletons. V is TRBV5-6 and J is TRBJ2-7; 8 bases match TRBD2. The TCR originated in a man in his late teens or twenties in good health and CMV-seropositive. The sequenced sample consisted of PBMCs. The CDR3 protein is CASSWGGTRPSEQYF. The DNA of the CDR3 is TGTGCCAGCAGTTGGGGCGGGACTAGGCCTAGCGAGCAGTACTTC.